The 27 T cell receptor beta chains presented below share a single source sample, sequenced in a study of PD-L1 blockade in urothelial cancer. Using immunoSEQ multiplex PCR, the repertoire was profiled, and TCRdb retains in-frame clones only, with some absent. The sample records 50,000 to 60,000 clones, nearly 85% being singletons. The sequences come from PBMCs, collected around atezolizumab (anti-PD-L1) treatment. The receptor set was obtained from a man aged 35 to 55 with urothelial cancer.

The V and J genes are TRBV6-6 and TRBJ2-7; the D gene is possibly TRBD1 (7 bases). Germline V gives CDR1 MNHNY, CDR2 SVGAGI (reference sequence). This CDR3 is built from 14 residues. The ends were cut back, 7 bases at V and 3 bases at J, with 16 bases in the middle. DNA of the CDR3: TGTGCCAGCAAGCTCCAGGGGGGAGGCTACGAGCAGTACTTC. Translated, it gives CASKLQGGGYEQYF.

The count of this clone is one. The genes are TRBV7-6 and TRBJ1-2, with a tentative D call TRBD1 (5 bases). Trimming removed 2 bases at V and 4 bases at J, with 8 bases between. CDR1 is SGHVS and CDR2 is FNYEAQ in the germline V gene. The CDR3 is 13 amino acids. Here the CDR3 reads CASSLWGSYGYTF. DNA of the CDR3: TGTGCCAGCAGCTTATGGGGCAGCTATGGCTACACCTTC.

The genes are TRBV6-6 and TRBJ2-5; the D gene is possibly TRBD1 (6 bases). Germline values: CDR1 MNHNY, CDR2 SVGAGI (reference sequence). Deletions cut 5 bases from V and 3 bases from J, with 13 bases between. The CDR3 covers 14 residues. The CDR3 region is CASSPFQGKETQYF. For the CDR3, the DNA is TGTGCCAGCAGTCCCTTCCAGGGGAAAGAGACCCAGTACTTC.

This clone has just a few counts. CDR3 in amino acids: CATGLAGNEQYF. The CDR3 DNA reads as TGTGCCACGGGACTAGCGGGAAACGAGCAGTACTTC. V is TRBV28 and J is TRBJ2-7; 13 bases are a match to TRBD2. The CDR3 runs to 12 residues. Germline V gene lookup returns CDR1 MDHEN and CDR2 SYDVKM. After removal of 10 bases from V and 5 bases from J, the junction contained 2 bases not matched to a gene. Full variable domain (rest looked up from reference TRBV28 and TRBJ2-7): DVKVTQSSRYLVKRTGEKVFLECVQDMDHENMFWYRQDPGLGLRLIYFSYDVKMKEKGDIPEGYSVSREKKERFSLILESASTNQTSMYLCATGLAGNEQYFGPGTRLTVT.

The chain couples TRBV19 to TRBJ1-2, with D unclear. Trimming took 5 bases from V and 2 from J, leaving 3 bases between them. Germline V gene data show CDR1 as LNHDA and CDR2 as SQIVND (reference sequence). The CDR3 is 11 residues long. CDR3 protein: CASSPNYGYTF. The DNA for the CDR3 is TGTGCCAGTAGTCCGAACTATGGCTACACCTTC. Combining the CDR3 with reference TRBV19 and TRBJ1-2 gives the whole variable domain DGGITQSPKYLFRKEGQNVTLSCEQNLNHDAMYWYRQDPGQGLRLIYYSQIVNDFQKGDIAEGYSVSREKKESFPLTVTSAQKNPTAFYLCASSPNYGYTFGSGTRLTVV.

The chain is built from TRBV18 and TRBJ1-1, with unresolved D. The V gene lost 7 bases and the J gene lost 0 bases, with 6 bases spanning the gap. Germline CDR1 and CDR2: KGHSH and LQKENI. This CDR3 contains 12 residues. The CDR3: CASYGVNTEAFF. Here the CDR3 DNA reads TGTGCCAGCTACGGAGTGAACACTGAAGCTTTCTTT.

The chain recombines TRBV7-2 with TRBJ2-3; D is ambiguous. CDR1 and CDR2 from the germline V gene are SGHTA and FQGNSA. With 1 base removed from V and 4 bases from J, the gap between germline ends came to 6 bases. This CDR3 has 13 residues. The CDR3 bases are TGTGCCAGCAGCTTAGGTCTCTCAGATACGCAGTATTTT. As protein: CASSLGLSDTQYF.

The rearrangement links TRBV28 to TRBJ1-2; possibly TRBD1 for D (5 bases). This CDR3 is 15 amino acids long. CDR1 is MDHEN, CDR2 SYDVKM, per germline. V lost 4 bases, J lost 4 bases, and 16 bases lay in between. The CDR3 loop reads CASSSNAGGAYGYTF. CDR3 DNA: TGTGCCAGCAGTTCCAATGCGGGGGGAGCCTATGGCTACACCTTC.

CDR3 sequence: CASSRGNGNTIYF. CDR3 DNA sequence: TGTGCCAGCAGTCGGGGAAATGGAAACACCATATATTTT. This chain joins TRBV27 and TRBJ1-3; D gene unclear. The ends were cut back, 5 bases at V and 3 bases at J, with 8 bases in the middle. The CDR3 has 13 residues. Germline V CDR1 and CDR2: MNHEY, SMNVEV (reference sequence).

The chain combines TRBV5-1 with TRBJ1-1; TRBD1 might be the D (5 bases). Germline values: CDR1 SGHRS, CDR2 YFSETQ. Between the trimmed V and J ends, which lost 4 bases and 5 bases, there was a span of 12 bases. CDR3 size: 13 residues. The CDR3 coding sequence is TGCGCCAGCAGCGTCACCACAGGAACTGAAGCTTTCTTT. Protein product: CASSVTTGTEAFF.

V and J are TRBV19 and TRBJ2-7; 7 bases are shared with TRBD2. V was pared by 10 bases and J by 2 bases, with 8 bases of the junction left unmatched. The CDR3 length is 13 residues. Germline assignment: CDR1 LNHDA and CDR2 SQIVND (reference sequence). The CDR3 sequence is CATTVAGTYEQYF. The CDR3 DNA reads as TGTGCCACAACAGTAGCGGGTACCTACGAGCAGTACTTC.

CDR3 coding DNA: TGTGCCAGCAGCGTAGGGGCAGCCATTTTTAGCACAGATACGCAGTATTTT. It translates to CASSVGAAIFSTDTQYF. The chain employs TRBV9 and TRBJ2-3; D is uncertain. V lost 0 bases and J lost 0, with 14 bases in between. Per the germline V gene, CDR1 is SGDLS and CDR2 is YYNGEE. The CDR3 contains 17 residues.

The chain has TRBV2 and TRBJ1-5; the D gene is possibly TRBD1 (5 bases). Germline CDR1 reads SNHLY; CDR2 reads FYNNEI. The CDR3 has 17 amino acids. Trimming removed 1 base from V and 0 bases from J, with 13 bases in between. CDR3 sequence (DNA): TGTGCCAGCAGTGAAGGCGGCAGGGTTAATAGCAATCAGCCCCAGCATTTT. Encoded protein: CASSEGGRVNSNQPQHF.

The chain links TRBV7-9 to TRBJ1-1; D is unclear. Germline V gives CDR1 SEHNR, CDR2 FQNEAQ (reference sequence). The CDR3 has 13 amino acids. The ends were cut back, 1 base at V and 0 bases at J, with 3 bases in the middle. The CDR3 nucleotides read TGTGCCAGCAGCTTAGTTATGAACACTGAAGCTTTCTTT. This encodes CASSLVMNTEAFF.

The chain carries TRBV7-9 and TRBJ1-1; D not resolved. This CDR3 region has 11 residues. Trimming pared 6 bases from V and 8 bases from J, leaving 10 bases between. Germline assignment: CDR1 SEHNR and CDR2 FQNEAQ (reference sequence). CDR3 protein: CASSSEAEAFF. The CDR3 region has the DNA TGTGCCAGCAGTTCGGAGGCGGAAGCTTTCTTT.

The rearrangement uses TRBV30 and TRBJ2-1, with 7 bases fitting TRBD2. The V gene end was trimmed by 3 bases and the J gene end by 8 bases; junction bases not matched to a gene: 4. The CDR3 has 12 residues. Germline CDR1 GTSNPN, CDR2 SVGIG (reference sequence). DNA of the CDR3: TGTGCCTGGAGAGGCGGGAGCGATGAGCAGTTCTTC. As protein: CAWRGGSDEQFF.

A note on this clone: A read error may account for a junction end that differs from germline. The chain employs TRBV5-4 and TRBJ2-6; no firm D call. Looked up from germline, CDR1 is SGHNT and CDR2 is YYREEE (reference sequence). This CDR3 spans 18 amino acids. The CDR3 sequence is CASSALFSGYSGANVLTF. As DNA, the CDR3 is TGTGCCAGCAGCGCGCTTTTCTCAGGTTACTCTGGAGCCAACGTCCTGACTTTC.

The chain combines TRBV10-2 with TRBJ2-3; 7 nucleotides agree with TRBD1. CDR1 is WSHSY and CDR2 is SAAADI in the germline V gene. The ends lost 1 base at V and 1 base at J; junction bases unmatched: 2. The CDR3 loop spans 15 amino acids. The CDR3 DNA follows: TGCGCCAGCAGTGAGTGGGGACAGCGCACAGATACGCAGTATTTT. Protein product: CASSEWGQRTDTQYF.

The chain combines TRBV18 with TRBJ2-1; 7 bases are a match to TRBD2. This CDR3 contains 16 residues. V gave up 2 bases and J gave up 5 bases; unmatched junction bases: 9. The germline V gene has CDR1 KGHSH and CDR2 LQKENI. CDR3 amino acids: CASSPRRGGKDNEQFF. The DNA of the CDR3 is TGTGCCAGCTCACCAAGACGCGGGGGAAAGGACAATGAGCAGTTCTTC.

J is TRBJ2-7 and V is TRBV5-6; TRBD1 might be the D (7 bases). The V gene lost 4 bases and the J gene lost 3 bases, with 14 bases spanning the gap. Germline assignment: CDR1 SGHDT and CDR2 YYEEEE. The CDR3 extends over 14 amino acids. The CDR3 DNA sequence: TGTGCCAGCAGCGATGGAGGGACAGACTACGAGCAGTACTTC. Translation gives CASSDGGTDYEQYF. Drawing the rest from reference TRBV5-6 and TRBJ2-7, the complete variable domain is DAGVTQSPTHLIKTRGQQVTLRCSPKSGHDTVSWYQQALGQGPQFIFQYYEEEERQRGNFPDRFSGHQFPNYSSELNVNALLLGDSALYLCASSDGGTDYEQYFGPGTRLTVT.

This clone was counted between two and nine times. V is TRBV7-3 and J is TRBJ1-1, with a tentative D call TRBD1 (6 bases). V was pared by 1 base and J by 1 base, with 7 bases between. The germline V gene encodes CDR1 SGHTA and CDR2 FQGTGA. The CDR3 has 14 residues. The CDR3 DNA reads as TGTGCCAGCAGCTTAAACAGGGCGAACACTGAAGCTTTCTTT. It encodes CASSLNRANTEAFF.

The chain uses TRBV13 and TRBJ2-7; D gene ambiguous. Trimming pared 4 bases from V and 0 bases from J, leaving 16 bases between. Germline-derived CDR1 and CDR2 are PRHDT and FYEKMQ (reference sequence). The CDR3 has 16 amino acids. The CDR3 sequence is CASSSLEALASYEQYF. CDR3 nucleotides: TGTGCCAGCAGCTCCCTAGAGGCACTGGCCTCCTACGAGCAGTACTTC. The full variable domain, with the rest looked up from reference TRBV13 and TRBJ2-7, is AAGVIQSPRHLIKEKRETATLKCYPIPRHDTVYWYQQGPGQDPQFLISFYEKMQSDKGSIPDRFSAQQFSDYHSELNMSSLELGDSALYFCASSSLEALASYEQYFGPGTRLTVT.

This chain joins TRBV30 and TRBJ1-1, with D unresolved. Germline V lookup: CDR1 GTSNPN, CDR2 SVGIG (reference sequence). The V and J ends lost 2 bases and 1 base respectively, with 5 bases between them. CDR3 length: 12 amino acids. CDR3 DNA sequence: TGTGCCTGGAGTCCGGGGAACACTGAAGCTTTCTTT. This translates into CAWSPGNTEAFF.

The chain combines TRBV28 with TRBJ2-1, with TRBD2 identical over 8 bases. CDR3 length: 14 amino acids. V lost 10 bases and J lost 15; bases outside the gene matches: 20. CDR1 and CDR2 from the germline V gene are MDHEN and SYDVKM. In nucleotides, the CDR3 is TGTGCCACCCGGGGGGGGACCAGCGCCAAGTCTGGGTTCTTC. Translating gives CATRGGTSAKSGFF.

This clone has a handful of counts. The CDR3 loop is CASARDSPNYGYTF. The CDR3 DNA sequence: TGCGCCAGCGCTAGGGACAGTCCTAACTATGGCTACACCTTC. V gene TRBV5-1 combines with J gene TRBJ1-2; 7 bases are shared with TRBD1. CDR1 SGHRS and CDR2 YFSETQ come from the germline V gene. The V gene end was trimmed by 7 bases and the J gene end by 0 bases; junction bases not matched to a gene: 6. The CDR3 covers 14 residues.

The genes are TRBV10-3 and TRBJ2-1, with 14 bases fitting TRBD2. V shed 3 bases and J 14 bases; nucleotides not matched to a gene: 12. The germline CDR1 and CDR2 sequences are ENHRY and SYGVKD. This CDR3 comprises 16 residues. The CDR3 nucleotides read TGTGCCATCAGTGACCTGACTAGCGGGAGGGATGGTGGGGAGTTCTTC. This gives the protein CAISDLTSGRDGGEFF.

The gene calls are TRBV4-2 and TRBJ2-2; D is undetermined. The CDR3 is made up of 15 amino acids. V lost 2 bases and J lost 1, with 8 bases in between. Germline V gives CDR1 LGHNA, CDR2 YNFKEQ. The CDR3 sequence: CASSQPDKNTGELFF. The CDR3 DNA is TGTGCCAGCAGCCAACCCGACAAGAACACCGGGGAGCTGTTTTTT.